This TCR beta chain was captured by sequencing in a study of response to subunit inactivated influenza vaccine. The study, taken as a whole, reports: With each seasonal influenza vaccination, the authors suggested, few new T cells are recruited.

Via MiXCR, TCRdb re-called the RT-PCR reads, giving one row per CDR3 protein. This table has more than 150,000 distinct CDR3 sequences, around a tenth appearing once. The CDR3 loop spans 17 amino acids. J lost 3 bases, V lost 5 bases, and 8 bases had no gene match. Concerning this clonotype: The antigen is not known.

The TCR was taken from a man aged 45 to 70 who received an inactivated influenza vaccine. Sequenced material: CD8+ T cells sorted from PBMCs, taken roughly 24 months after vaccination. The chain is built from TRBV12-3 or TRBV12-4 and TRBJ2-2, with TRBD2 identical over 11 bases. The CDR3 spells CASSASPGLADTGELFF. The CDR3 region has the DNA TGTGCCAGCAGTGCCTCCCCGGGACTAGCGGACACCGGGGAGCTGTTTTTT.